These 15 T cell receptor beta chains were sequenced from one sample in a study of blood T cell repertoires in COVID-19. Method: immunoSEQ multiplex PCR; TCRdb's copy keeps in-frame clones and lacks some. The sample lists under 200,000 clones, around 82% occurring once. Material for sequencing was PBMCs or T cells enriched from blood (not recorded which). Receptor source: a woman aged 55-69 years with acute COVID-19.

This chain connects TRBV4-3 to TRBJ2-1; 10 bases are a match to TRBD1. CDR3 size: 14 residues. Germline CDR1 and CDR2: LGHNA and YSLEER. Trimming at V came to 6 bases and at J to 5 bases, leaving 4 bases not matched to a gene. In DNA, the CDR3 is TGCGCCAGCAGGCGGACAGGGGGACACAATGAGCAGTTCTTC. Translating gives CASRRTGGHNEQFF.

CDR3 sequence (DNA): TGTGCCAGCTCACCACTACCGGGCACCGGGGAGCTGTTTTTT. This gives the protein CASSPLPGTGELFF. The gene calls are TRBV18 and TRBJ2-2, with no clear D. Per the germline V gene, CDR1 is KGHSH and CDR2 is LQKENI. V gave up 1 base and J gave up 4 bases, with 7 bases separating them. The CDR3 runs 14 residues.

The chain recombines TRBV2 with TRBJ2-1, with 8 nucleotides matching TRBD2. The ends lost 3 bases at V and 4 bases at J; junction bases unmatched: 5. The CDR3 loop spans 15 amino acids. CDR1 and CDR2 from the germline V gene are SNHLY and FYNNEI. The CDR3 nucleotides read TGTGCCAGCAGTGAGGATAGCGGGGCGTACAATGAGCAGTTCTTC. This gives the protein CASSEDSGAYNEQFF.

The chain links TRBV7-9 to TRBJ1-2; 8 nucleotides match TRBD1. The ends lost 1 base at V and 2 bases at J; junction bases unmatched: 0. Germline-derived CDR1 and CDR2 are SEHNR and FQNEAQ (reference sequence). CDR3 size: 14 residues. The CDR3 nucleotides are TGTGCCAGCAGCTTAGACAGGGGGAACTATGGCTACACCTTC. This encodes CASSLDRGNYGYTF.

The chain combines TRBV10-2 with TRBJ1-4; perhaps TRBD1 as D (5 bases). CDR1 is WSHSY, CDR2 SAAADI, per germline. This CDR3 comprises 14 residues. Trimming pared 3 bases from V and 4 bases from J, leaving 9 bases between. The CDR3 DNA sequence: TGCGCCAGCAGTGAAGGGGCGGTTAATGAAAAACTGTTTTTT. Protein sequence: CASSEGAVNEKLFF.

The CDR3 DNA follows: TGTGCCAGCAGGCATCTAGCGGGAGCTGGCGATGAGCAGTTCTTC. Translating gives CASRHLAGAGDEQFF. The chain uses TRBV6-5 and TRBJ2-1, with 10 positions matching TRBD2. Losses at the gene ends were 6 bases for V and 8 bases for J; bases not matched to a gene: 10. The CDR3 totals 15 residues. Germline loops: CDR1 MNHEY, CDR2 SVGAGI.

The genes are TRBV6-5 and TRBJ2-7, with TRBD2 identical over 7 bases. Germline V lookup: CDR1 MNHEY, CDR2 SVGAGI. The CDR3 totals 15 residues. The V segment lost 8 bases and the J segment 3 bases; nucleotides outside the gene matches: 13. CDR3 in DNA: TGTGCCAGCCGTCCAGGGAGGGTAGCGGGCTACGAGCAGTACGTC. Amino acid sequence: CASRPGRVAGYEQYV.

This CDR3 reads CASSQPDGFSEAFF. CDR3 in DNA: TGTGCCAGCAGCCAACCCGACGGGTTCTCTGAAGCTTTCTTT. This rearrangement joins TRBV14 to TRBJ1-1; no clear D. Trimming left V 2 bases short and J 6 bases short, with 13 bases between. The CDR3 contains 14 residues. The germline V gene has CDR1 SGHDN and CDR2 FVKESK. The variable domain in full, with the rest retrieved from reference TRBV14 and TRBJ1-1, is EAGVTQFPSHSVIEKGQTVTLRCDPISGHDNLYWYRRVMGKEIKFLLHFVKESKQDESGMPNNRFLAERTGGTYSTLKVQPAELEDSGVYFCASSQPDGFSEAFFGQGTRLTVV.

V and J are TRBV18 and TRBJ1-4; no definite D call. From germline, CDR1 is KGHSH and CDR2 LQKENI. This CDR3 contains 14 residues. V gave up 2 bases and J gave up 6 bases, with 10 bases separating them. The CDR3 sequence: CASSPYDKDEKLFF. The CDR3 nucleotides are TGTGCCAGCTCACCATACGACAAAGATGAAAAACTGTTTTTT.

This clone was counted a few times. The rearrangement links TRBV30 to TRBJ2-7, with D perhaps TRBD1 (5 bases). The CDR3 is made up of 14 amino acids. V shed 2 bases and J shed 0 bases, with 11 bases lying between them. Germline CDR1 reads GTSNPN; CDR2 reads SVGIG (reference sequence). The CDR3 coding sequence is TGTGCCTGGAGTATGACAGACCGCTCCTACGAGCAGTACTTC. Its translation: CAWSMTDRSYEQYF. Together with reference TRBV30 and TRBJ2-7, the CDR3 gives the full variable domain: SQTIHQWPATLVQPVGSPLSLECTVEGTSNPNLYWYRQAAGRGLQLLFYSVGIGQISSEVPQNLSASRPQDRQFILSSKKLLLSDSGFYLCAWSMTDRSYEQYFGPGTRLTVT.

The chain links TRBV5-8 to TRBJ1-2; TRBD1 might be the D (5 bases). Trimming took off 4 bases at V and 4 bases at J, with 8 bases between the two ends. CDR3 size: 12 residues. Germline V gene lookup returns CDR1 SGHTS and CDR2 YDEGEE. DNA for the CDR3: TGTGCCAGCAGCCTCGACAGCTATGGCTACACCTTC. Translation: CASSLDSYGYTF.

This CDR3 reads CASSLGDRDNNEQFF. The CDR3 DNA reads TGCGCCAGCAGCTTAGGGGACAGGGACAACAATGAGCAGTTCTTC. The rearrangement links TRBV5-1 to TRBJ2-1, with TRBD1 matching over 9 bases. This CDR3 is built from 15 residues. Germline V gene data show CDR1 as SGHRS and CDR2 as YFSETQ. Unmatched junction bases numbered 5, after V lost 2 bases and J lost 5 bases.

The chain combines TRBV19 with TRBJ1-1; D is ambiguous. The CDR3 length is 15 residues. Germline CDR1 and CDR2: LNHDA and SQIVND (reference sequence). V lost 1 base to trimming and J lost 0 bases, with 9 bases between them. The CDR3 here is CASSIANGVNTEAFF. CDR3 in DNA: TGTGCCAGTAGTATAGCTAACGGGGTGAACACTGAAGCTTTCTTT.

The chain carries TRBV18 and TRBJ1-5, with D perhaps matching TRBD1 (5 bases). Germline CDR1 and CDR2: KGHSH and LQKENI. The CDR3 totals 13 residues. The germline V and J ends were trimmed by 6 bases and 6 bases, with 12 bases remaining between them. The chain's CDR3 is CASSSGSGQPQHF. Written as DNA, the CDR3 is TGTGCCAGCTCTTCAGGGTCGGGTCAGCCCCAGCATTTT. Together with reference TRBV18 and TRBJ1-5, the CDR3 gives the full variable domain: NAGVMQNPRHLVRRRGQEARLRCSPMKGHSHVYWYRQLPEEGLKFMVYLQKENIIDESGMPKERFSAEFPKEGPSILRIQQVVRGDSAAYFCASSSGSGQPQHFGDGTRLSIL.

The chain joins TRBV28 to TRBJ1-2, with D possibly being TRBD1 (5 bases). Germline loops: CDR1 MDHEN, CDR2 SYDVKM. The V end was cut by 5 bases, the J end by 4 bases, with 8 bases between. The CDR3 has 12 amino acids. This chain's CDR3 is CASSRGSYGYTF. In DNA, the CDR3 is TGTGCCAGCAGTCGGGGGAGCTATGGCTACACCTTC.